This TCR beta chain was sequenced in a study of regulatory T cells in long-lasting Graves disease. General study findings and limits: Persistent Graves' patients possessed reduced TCR diversity relative to recently diagnosed ones.

Per germline, CDR1 DFQATT and CDR2 SNEGSKA (reference sequence). The CDR3 runs to 12 residues. This clonotype was found many times. Antigen: not known. Stated time point: newly diagnosed GD, antithyroid drugs for less than 3 months. Extracted PBMC RNA gave rise to the TCR library. Arm-PCR of CDR3 regions and iRepertoire HTBI primers were the basis on which TCR beta libraries were built. TCRdb fed the multiplex PCR reads into MiXCR, producing one record per CDR3 protein. The sample has fewer than 650,000 distinct CDR3 sequences; roughly 15% are singletons. These data also featured in a second study, about T cells in Graves' hyperthyroidism and ophthalmopathy. That paper adds: First-round RT-PCR with HTBI primers amplified the TCR CDR3 region. Also found in blood were most expanded thyroid clonotypes above 0.001. In simple terms, a model built on 13 V-J features told ophthalmopathy apart from stable hyperthyroidism.

The origin of this receptor is a woman aged 25 to 39 with Graves disease. The chain combines TRBV20-1 with TRBJ2-1; D possibly uses TRBD1 or TRBD2 (6 bases each). The sequenced sample was peripheral blood mononuclear cells (PBMCs), obtained at new diagnosis, from a patient treated with antithyroid drugs. CDR3 in DNA: TGCAGCGCGGGACAAAATTCTATCGTGCAGTTCTTC. Its translation: CSAGQNSIVQFF.